This T cell receptor beta chain came from a study of graft-versus-host responses after intestinal transplantation. The CDR3 consists of 13 residues. With 4 bases removed from V and 7 bases from J, the gap between germline ends came to 14 bases. CDR1 and CDR2 (germline): MGHRA, YSYEKL. The sample holds one count of this clone. Its antigen remains unknown. Data came from immunoSEQ multiplex PCR; TCRdb stores just in-frame clones and leaves some out. This sample has approximately 85,000 clones, with around 93% found just once. The rearrangement links TRBV4-1 to TRBJ2-7; unclear D gene. The sample consisted of unstimulated CD8+ T cells sorted from spleen or lymph node cells, taken before transplant. This clonotype was sampled from a human donor who was the organ donor for an intestinal transplant. CDR3 in DNA: TGCGCCAGCAGCCTGTTGACTGCTGGGGAGCAGTACTTC. Translation gives CASSLLTAGEQYF.